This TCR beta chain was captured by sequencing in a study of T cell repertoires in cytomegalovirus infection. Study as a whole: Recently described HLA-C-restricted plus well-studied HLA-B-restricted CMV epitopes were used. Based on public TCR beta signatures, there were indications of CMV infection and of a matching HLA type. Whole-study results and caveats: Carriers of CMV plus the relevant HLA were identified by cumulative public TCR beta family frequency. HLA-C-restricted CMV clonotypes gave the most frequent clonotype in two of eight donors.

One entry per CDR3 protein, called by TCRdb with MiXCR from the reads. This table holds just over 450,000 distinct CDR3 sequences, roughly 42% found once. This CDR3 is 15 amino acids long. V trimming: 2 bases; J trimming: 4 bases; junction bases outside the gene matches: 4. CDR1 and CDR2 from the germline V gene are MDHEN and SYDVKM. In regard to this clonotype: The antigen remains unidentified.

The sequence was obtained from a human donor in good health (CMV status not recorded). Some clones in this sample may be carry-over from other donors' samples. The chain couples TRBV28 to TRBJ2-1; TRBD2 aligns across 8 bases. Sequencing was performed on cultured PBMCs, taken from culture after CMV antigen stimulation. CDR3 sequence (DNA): TGTGCCAGCAGTTTACCACTAGCGGTATACAATGAGCAGTTCTTC. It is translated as CASSLPLAVYNEQFF.